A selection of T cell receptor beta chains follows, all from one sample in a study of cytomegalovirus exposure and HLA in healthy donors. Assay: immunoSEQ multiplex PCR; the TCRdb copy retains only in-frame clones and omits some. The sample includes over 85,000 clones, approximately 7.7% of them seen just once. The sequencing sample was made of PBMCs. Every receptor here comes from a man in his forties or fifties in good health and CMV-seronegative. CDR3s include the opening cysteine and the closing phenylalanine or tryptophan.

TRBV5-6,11,CASSLVDEQFF
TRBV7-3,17,CASSSTQGIPNTGELFF
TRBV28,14,CASSTTGRSEKLFF
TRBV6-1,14,CASSVQGGGRPSYF
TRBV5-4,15,CASSGPTGEGAEAFF
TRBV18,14,CASFRNANTGELFF
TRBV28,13,CASTQGRNTEAFF
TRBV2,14,CASSESRGEQPQHF
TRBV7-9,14,CASSPRTGDTEAFF
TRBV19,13,CASKATWWETQYF
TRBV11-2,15,CASSLGGTTNYGYTF
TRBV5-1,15,CASSQLATGQETQYF
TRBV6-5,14,CASSYYYKSYEQYF
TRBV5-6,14,CASSRGGQGGEQYF
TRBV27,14,CASSATPLYTEAFF
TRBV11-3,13,CASSFRTSYEQYF
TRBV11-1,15,CASSLGQAKNTEAFF
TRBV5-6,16,CASSLETSGWDYEQYF
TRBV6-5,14,CASSYGGVPYEQYF
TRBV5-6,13,CASSLTGRNGYTF
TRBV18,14,CASSLSGTKETQYF
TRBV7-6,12,CASSLEGDGYTF
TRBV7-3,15,CASSLMGEGQETQYF
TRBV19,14,CASSIPGTDYGYTF
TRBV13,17,CASSFTTGTSGVNEQFF
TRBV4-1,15,CASSQGTGGRYEQYF
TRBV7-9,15,CASSPVASSRTEAFF
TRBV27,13,CASSPQANTEAFF
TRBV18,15,CASSPRTGPEGGYTF
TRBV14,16,CASSNLKAGEQYEQYF
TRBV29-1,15,CSVGYRASGGNEQFF
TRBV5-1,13,CASSGTGLDTQYF
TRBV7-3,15,CASSFSGRIADTQYF
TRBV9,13,CASSVGRNTEAFF
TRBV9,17,CASSGGTSGGPPDTQYF
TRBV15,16,CATSRTSGGGRETQYF